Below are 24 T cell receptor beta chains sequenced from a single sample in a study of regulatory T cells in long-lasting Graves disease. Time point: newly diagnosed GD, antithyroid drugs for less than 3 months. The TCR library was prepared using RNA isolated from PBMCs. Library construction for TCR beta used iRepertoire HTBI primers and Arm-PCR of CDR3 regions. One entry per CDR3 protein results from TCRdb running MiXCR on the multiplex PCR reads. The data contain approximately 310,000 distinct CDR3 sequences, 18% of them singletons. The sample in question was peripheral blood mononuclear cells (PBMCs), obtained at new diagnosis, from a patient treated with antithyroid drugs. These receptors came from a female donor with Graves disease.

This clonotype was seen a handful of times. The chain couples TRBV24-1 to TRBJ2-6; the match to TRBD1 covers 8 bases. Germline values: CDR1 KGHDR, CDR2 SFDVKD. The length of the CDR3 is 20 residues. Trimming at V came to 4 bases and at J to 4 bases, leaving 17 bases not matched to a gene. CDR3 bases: TGTGCCACCAGTGAAAACAAGATCCGGGACAGGCCATCAGGGGCCAACGTCCTGACTTTC. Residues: CATSENKIRDRPSGANVLTF.

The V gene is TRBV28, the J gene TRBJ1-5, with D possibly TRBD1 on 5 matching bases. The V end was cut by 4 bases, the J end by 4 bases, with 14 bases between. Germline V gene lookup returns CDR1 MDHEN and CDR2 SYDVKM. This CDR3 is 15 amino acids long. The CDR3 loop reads CASSSGTGKNQPQHF. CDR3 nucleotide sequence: TGTGCCAGCAGTTCCGGGACGGGCAAAAATCAGCCCCAGCATTTT.

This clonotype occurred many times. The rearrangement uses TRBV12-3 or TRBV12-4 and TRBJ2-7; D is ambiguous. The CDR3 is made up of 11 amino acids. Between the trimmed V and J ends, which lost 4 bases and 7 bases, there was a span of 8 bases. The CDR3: CASSSLWEQYF. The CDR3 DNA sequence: TGTGCCAGCAGTTCCCTTTGGGAGCAGTACTTC.

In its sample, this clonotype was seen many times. The CDR3 sequence: CASRGRLDTEAFF. CDR3 nucleotide sequence: TGTGCCAGCAGGGGGAGGTTAGACACTGAAGCTTTCTTT. The chain carries TRBV6-1 and TRBJ1-1; no definite D call. V dropped 6 bases and J dropped 3 bases, with 11 bases sitting between them. Germline-derived CDR1 and CDR2 are MNHNS and SASEGT. CDR3 length: 13 amino acids.

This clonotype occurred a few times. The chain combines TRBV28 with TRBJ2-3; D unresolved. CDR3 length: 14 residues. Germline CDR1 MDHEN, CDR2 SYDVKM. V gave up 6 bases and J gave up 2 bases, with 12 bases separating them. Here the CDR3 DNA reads TGTGCCAGCAGGGGCTATGGTTTCACAGATACGCAGTATTTT. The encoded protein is CASRGYGFTDTQYF.

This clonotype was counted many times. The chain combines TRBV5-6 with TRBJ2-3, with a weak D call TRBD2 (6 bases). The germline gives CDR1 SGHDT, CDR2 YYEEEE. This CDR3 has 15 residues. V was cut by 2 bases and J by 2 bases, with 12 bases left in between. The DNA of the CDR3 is TGTGCCAGCAGCTTACGGGACTTCGTCACAGATACGCAGTATTTT. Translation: CASSLRDFVTDTQYF.

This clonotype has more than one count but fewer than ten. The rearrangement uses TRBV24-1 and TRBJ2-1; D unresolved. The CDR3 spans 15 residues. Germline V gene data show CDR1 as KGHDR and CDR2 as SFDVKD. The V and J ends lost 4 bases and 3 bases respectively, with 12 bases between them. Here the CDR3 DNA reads TGTGCCACCAGTGACGGACGTACTGGCTACAATGAGCAGTTCTTC. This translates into CATSDGRTGYNEQFF.

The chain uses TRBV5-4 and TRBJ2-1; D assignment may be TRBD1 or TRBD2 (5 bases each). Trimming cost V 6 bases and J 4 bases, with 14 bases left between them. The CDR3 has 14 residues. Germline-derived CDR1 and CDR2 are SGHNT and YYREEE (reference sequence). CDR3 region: CASTFSGPYNEQFF. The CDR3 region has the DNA TGTGCCAGCACCTTTTCGGGACCATACAATGAGCAGTTCTTC.

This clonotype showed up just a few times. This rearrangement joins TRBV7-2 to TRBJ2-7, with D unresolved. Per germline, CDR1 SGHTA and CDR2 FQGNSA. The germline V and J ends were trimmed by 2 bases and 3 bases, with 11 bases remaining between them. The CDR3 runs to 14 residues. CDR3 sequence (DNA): TGTGCCAGCAGCTTAAGTCCCAGGAACTACGAGCAGTACTTC. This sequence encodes CASSLSPRNYEQYF.

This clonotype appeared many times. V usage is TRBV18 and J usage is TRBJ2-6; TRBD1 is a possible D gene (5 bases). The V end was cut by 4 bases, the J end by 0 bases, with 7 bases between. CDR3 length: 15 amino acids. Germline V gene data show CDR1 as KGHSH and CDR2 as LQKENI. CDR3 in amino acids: CASSQGVSGANVLTF. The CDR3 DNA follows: TGTGCCAGCTCACAAGGGGTCTCTGGGGCCAACGTCCTGACTTTC.

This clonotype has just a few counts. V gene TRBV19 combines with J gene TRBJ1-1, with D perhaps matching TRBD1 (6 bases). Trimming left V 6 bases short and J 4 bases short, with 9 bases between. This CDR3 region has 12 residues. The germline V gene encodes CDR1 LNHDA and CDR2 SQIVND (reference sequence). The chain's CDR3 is CASRGRGTEAFF. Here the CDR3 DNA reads TGTGCCAGTAGAGGCAGGGGCACTGAAGCTTTCTTT.

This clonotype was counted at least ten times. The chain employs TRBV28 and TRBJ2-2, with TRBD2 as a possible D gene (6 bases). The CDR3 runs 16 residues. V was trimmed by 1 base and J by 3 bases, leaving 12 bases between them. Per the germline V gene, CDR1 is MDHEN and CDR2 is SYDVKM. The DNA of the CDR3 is TGTGCCAGCAGTTTATCCGGCGGGATGCACACCGGGGAGCTGTTTTTT. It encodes CASSLSGGMHTGELFF.

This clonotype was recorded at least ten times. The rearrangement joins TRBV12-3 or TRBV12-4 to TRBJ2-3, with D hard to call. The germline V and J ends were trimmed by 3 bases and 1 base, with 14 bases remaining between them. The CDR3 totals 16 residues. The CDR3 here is CASSLGQTAGTDTQYF. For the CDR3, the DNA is TGTGCCAGCAGTTTGGGTCAAACGGCGGGCACAGATACGCAGTATTTT.

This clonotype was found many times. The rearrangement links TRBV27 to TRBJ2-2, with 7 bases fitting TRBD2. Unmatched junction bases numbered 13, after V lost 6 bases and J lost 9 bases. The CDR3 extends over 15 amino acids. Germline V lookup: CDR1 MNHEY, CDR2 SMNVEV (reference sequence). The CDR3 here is CASRGSGIPSRELFF. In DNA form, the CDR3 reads TGTGCCAGCAGGGGGAGCGGGATACCCTCGCGGGAGCTGTTTTTT.

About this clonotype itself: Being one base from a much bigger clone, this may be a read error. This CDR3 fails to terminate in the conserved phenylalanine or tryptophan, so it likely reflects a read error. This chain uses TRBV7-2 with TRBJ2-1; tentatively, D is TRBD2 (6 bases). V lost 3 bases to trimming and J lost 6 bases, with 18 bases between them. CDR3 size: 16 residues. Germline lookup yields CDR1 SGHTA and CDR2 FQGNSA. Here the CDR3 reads CASSFRREWIPNEQFS. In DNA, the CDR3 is TGTGCCAGCAGCTTCAGACGGGAGTGGATTCCCAATGAGCAGTTCTCC.

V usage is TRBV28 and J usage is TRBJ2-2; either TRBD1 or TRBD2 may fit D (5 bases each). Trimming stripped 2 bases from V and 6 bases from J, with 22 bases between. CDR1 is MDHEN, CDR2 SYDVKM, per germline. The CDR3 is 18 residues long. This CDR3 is CASSLVLGTPPRSGELFF. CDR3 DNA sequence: TGTGCCAGCAGTTTAGTATTAGGGACCCCACCGAGGTCCGGGGAGCTGTTTTTT.

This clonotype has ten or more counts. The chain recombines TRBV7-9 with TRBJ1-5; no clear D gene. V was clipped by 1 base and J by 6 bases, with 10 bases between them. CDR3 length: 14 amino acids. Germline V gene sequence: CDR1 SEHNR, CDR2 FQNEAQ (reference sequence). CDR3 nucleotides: TGTGCCAGCAGCTTAGAGGGTCCTAGTCAGCCCCAGCATTTT. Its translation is CASSLEGPSQPQHF.

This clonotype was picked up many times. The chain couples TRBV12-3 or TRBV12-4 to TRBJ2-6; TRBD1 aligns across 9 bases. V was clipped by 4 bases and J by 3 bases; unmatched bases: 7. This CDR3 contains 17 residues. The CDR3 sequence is CASSSHTGGSGANVLTF. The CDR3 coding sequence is TGTGCCAGCAGTTCGCACACAGGGGGCAGTGGGGCCAACGTCCTGACTTTC.

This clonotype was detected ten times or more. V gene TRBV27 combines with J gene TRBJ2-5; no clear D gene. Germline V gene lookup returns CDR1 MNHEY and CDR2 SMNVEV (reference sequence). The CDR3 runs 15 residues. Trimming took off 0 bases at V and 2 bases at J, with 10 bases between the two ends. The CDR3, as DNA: TGTGCCAGCAGTTTATCGTATCTAACACAAGAGACCCAGTACTTC. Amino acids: CASSLSYLTQETQYF.

This CDR3 reads CASSRGANNEQFF. The CDR3 coding sequence is TGTGCCAGTAGTAGGGGAGCAAACAATGAGCAGTTCTTC. The rearrangement uses TRBV19 and TRBJ2-1; D possibly corresponds to TRBD2 (5 bases). The V and J ends lost 4 bases and 5 bases respectively, with 9 bases between them. Germline CDR1 reads LNHDA; CDR2 reads SQIVND (reference sequence). The CDR3 totals 13 residues.

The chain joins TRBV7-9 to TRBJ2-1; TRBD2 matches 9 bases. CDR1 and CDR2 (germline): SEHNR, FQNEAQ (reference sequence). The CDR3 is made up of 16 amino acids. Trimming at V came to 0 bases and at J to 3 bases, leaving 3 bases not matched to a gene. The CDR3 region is CASSLATSGLYNEQFF. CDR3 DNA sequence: TGTGCCAGCAGCTTAGCTACTAGCGGGCTCTACAATGAGCAGTTCTTC.

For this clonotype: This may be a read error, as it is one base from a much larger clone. CDR3 DNA sequence: TGTGCCGGGAGGGGTGGAAACACCATATATTTT. This gives the protein CAGRGGNTIYF. V gene TRBV30 combines with J gene TRBJ1-3; D is possibly TRBD1 (5 bases). Germline CDR1 is GTSNPN and CDR2 is SVGIG (reference sequence). CDR3 length: 11 amino acids. Full variable domain (remainder filled in from reference TRBV30 and TRBJ1-3): SQTIHQWPATLVQPVGSPLSLECTVEGTSNPNLYWYRQAAGRGLQLLFYSVGIGQISSEVPQNLSASRPQDRQFILSSKKLLLSDSGFYLCAGRGGNTIYFGEGSWLTVV.

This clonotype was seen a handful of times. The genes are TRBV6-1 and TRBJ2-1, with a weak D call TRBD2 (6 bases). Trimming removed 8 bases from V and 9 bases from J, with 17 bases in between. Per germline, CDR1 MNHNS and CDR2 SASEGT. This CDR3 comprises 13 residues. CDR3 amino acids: CASRSQPGGEQFF. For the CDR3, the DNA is TGTGCCAGCCGCTCACAACCCGGGGGTGAGCAGTTCTTC.

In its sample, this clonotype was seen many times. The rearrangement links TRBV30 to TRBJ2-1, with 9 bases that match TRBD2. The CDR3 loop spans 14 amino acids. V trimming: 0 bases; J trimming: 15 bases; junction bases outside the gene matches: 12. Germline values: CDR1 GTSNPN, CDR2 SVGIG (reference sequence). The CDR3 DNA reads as TGTGCCTGGAGTGTACTTGGCGGGAGGGACCCGCCGTTCTTC. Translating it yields CAWSVLGGRDPPFF.